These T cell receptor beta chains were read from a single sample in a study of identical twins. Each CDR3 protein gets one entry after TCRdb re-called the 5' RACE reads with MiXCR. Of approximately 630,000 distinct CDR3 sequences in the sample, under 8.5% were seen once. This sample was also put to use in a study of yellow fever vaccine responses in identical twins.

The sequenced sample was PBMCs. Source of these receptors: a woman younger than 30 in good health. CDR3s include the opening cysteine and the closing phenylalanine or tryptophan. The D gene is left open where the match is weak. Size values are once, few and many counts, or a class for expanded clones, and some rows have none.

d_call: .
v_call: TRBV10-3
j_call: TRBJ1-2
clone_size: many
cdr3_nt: TGTGCCATCAGTGAGTCCCCGGGGAGAGGCGGCTACACCTTC
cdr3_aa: CAISESPGRGGYTF

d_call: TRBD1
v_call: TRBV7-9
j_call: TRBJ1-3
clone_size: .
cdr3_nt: TGTGCCAGCAGCCCCGGACAGGGGGCGGGCGGAAACACCATATATTTT
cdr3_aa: CASSPGQGAGGNTIYF

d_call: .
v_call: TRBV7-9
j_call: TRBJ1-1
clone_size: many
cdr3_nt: TGTGCCAGCAGCTTAGGGGCCACTGAAGCTTTCTTT
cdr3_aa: CASSLGATEAFF

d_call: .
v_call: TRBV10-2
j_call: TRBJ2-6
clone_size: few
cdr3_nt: TGCGCCAGCAGTGATGGCAGGGGGGCCCCTGGGGCCAACGTCCTGACTTTC
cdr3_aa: CASSDGRGAPGANVLTF

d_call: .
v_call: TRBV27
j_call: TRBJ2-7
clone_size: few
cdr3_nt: TGTGCCAGTCAGGAGGGGTCCCCGGGAGCAGGGCACGAGCAGTACTTC
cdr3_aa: CASQEGSPGAGHEQYF

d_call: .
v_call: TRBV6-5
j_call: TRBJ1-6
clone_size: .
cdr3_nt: TGTGCCAGCAGTTACTTGGTTGGGGGGTCCTATAATTCACCCCTCCACTTT
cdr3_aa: CASSYLVGGSYNSPLHF

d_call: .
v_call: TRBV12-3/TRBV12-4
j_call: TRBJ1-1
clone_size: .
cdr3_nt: TGTGCCAGCAGTACCAGGGAGAGGGCCCGGGACACTGAAGCTTTCTTT
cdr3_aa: CASSTRERARDTEAFF

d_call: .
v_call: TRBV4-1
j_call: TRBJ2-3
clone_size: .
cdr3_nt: TGCGCCAGCAGCCAACGGACTATTCCAGATACGCAGTATTTT
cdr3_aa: CASSQRTIPDTQYF

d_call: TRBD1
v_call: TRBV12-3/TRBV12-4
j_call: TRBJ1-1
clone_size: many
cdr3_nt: TGTGCCAGCAGTTTTGGGACAGGGGGCACCCTTGAAGCTTTCTTT
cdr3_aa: CASSFGTGGTLEAFF

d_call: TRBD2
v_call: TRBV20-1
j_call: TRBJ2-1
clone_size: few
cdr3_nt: TGCAGTGCTACTCGGACTAGCGGGGCCGCCAATGAGCAGTTCTTC
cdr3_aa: CSATRTSGAANEQFF

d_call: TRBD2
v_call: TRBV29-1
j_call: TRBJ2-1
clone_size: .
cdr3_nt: TGCAGCGTTGTCTCGTTGGGACTAGCGGGTGGTGAGCAGTTCTTC
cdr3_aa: CSVVSLGLAGGEQFF

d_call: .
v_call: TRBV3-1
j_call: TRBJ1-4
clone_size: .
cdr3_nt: TGTGCCAGCAGCCGCAAGTTTAGGATGGGGTATGAAAAACTGTTTTTT
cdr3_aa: CASSRKFRMGYEKLFF

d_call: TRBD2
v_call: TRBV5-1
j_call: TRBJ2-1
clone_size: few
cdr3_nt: TGCGCCAGCAAAATAGCGGGAGACCGCTCCTACAATGAGCAGTTCTTC
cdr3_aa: CASKIAGDRSYNEQFF

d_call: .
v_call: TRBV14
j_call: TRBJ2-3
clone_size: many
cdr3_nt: TGTGCCAGCAGCCAACTGGGGGAAACAAGCACAGATACGCAGTATTTT
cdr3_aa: CASSQLGETSTDTQYF

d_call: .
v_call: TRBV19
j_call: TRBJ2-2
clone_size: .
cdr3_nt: TGTGCCAGTACCCCCTTTCAAGGCACCGGGGAGCTGTTTTTT
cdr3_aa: CASTPFQGTGELFF

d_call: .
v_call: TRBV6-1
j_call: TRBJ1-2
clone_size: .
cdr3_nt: TGTGCCAGCAGTGAAAGGGGGGCCAGCTATGGCTACACCTTC
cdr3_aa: CASSERGASYGYTF

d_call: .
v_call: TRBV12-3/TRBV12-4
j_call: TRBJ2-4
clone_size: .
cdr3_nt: TGTGCCGATCAACCTTCCGGGGACATTCAGTACTTC
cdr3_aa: CADQPSGDIQYF

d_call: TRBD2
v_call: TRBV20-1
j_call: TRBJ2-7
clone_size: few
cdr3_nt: TGCAGTGCTAGAGATGAGACTAGCGGCGCCTACGAGCAGTACTTC
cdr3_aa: CSARDETSGAYEQYF

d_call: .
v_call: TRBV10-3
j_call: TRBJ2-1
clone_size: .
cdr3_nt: TGTGCCATCAGTGAGTCGGACGGGGGTGGTTGGAATGAGCAGTTCTTC
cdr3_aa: CAISESDGGGWNEQFF

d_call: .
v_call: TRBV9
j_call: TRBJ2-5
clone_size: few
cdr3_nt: TGTGCCAGCAGCGTAGAGGGGGGCGCGGTACAAGAGACCCAGTACTTC
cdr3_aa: CASSVEGGAVQETQYF

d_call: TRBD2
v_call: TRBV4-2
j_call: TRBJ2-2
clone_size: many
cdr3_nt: TGTGCCAGCAGCTCCCGGCTAGCGGGCCCGGGGGACGGGGAGCTGTTTTTT
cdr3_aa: CASSSRLAGPGDGELFF

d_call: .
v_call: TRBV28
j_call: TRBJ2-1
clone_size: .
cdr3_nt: TGTGCCGGCCGTAGTAGCGGTTACAATGAGCAGTTCTTC
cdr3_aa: CAGRSSGYNEQFF

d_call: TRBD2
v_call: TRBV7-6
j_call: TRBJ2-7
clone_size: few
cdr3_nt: TGTGCCAGCAGCTCAGAACCGGGACTAGCGGGAATAGAGCAGTACTTC
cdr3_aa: CASSSEPGLAGIEQYF

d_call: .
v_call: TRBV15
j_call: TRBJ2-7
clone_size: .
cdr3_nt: TGTGCCACCAGCAGAGATGACCCGGACCCCGGCTACGAGCAGTACTTC
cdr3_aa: CATSRDDPDPGYEQYF

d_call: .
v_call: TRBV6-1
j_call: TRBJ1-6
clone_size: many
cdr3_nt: TGTGCCAGCAGTGAAGCGAGACAGAGCTCCTATAATTCACCCCTCCACTTT
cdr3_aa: CASSEARQSSYNSPLHF

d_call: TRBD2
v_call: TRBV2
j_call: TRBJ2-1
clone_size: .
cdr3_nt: TGTGCCAGCAGTGCGCAGGGACTAGCGGGAGGGCCCCCCTACAATGAGCAGTTCTTC
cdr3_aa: CASSAQGLAGGPPYNEQFF

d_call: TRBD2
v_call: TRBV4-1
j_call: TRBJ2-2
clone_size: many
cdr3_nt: TGCGCCAGCAGCCGGACGGCGGGAGTAAACACCGGGGAGCTGTTTTTT
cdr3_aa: CASSRTAGVNTGELFF

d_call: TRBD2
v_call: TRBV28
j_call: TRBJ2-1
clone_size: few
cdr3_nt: TGTGCCAGCAGTTTATACGGACTAGGGAATGAGCAGTTCTTC
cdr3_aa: CASSLYGLGNEQFF

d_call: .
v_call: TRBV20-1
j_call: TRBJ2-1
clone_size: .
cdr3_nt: TGCAGTGCTAGGGGGGACCTCTCCTACAATGAGCAGTTCTTC
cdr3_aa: CSARGDLSYNEQFF

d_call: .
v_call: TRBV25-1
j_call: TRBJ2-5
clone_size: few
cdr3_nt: TGTGCCAGCAGTGAACTTGGGACTGTACAAGAGACCCAGTACTTC
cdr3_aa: CASSELGTVQETQYF

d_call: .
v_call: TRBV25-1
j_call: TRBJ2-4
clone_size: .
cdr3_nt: TGTGCCAGCAGCCCGGATAACTCGAACATTCAGTACTTC
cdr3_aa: CASSPDNSNIQYF

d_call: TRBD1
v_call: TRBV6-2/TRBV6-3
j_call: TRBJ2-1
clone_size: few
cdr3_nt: TGTGCCAGCAGTTACTCCGGGACAGGGGGCTACAATGAGCAGTTCTTC
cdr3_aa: CASSYSGTGGYNEQFF

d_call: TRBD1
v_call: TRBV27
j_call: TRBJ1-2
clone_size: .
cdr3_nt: TGTGCCAGCAGTTTTTCAGGGGGGCCCTATGGCTACACCTTC
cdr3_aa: CASSFSGGPYGYTF

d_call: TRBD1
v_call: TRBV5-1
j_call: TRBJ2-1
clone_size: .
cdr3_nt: TGCGCCAGCAGCCAAACCGGGACAGCCTACAATGAGCAGTTCTTC
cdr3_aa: CASSQTGTAYNEQFF

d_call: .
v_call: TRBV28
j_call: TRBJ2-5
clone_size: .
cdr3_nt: TGTGCCAGCAGCCCCAACCTCGGGCAGATAGAGACCCAGTACTTC
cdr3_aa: CASSPNLGQIETQYF

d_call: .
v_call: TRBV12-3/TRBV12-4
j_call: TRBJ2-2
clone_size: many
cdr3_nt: TGTGCCAGCAGTTCTAGCGGGGAGCTGTTTTTT
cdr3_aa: CASSSSGELFF

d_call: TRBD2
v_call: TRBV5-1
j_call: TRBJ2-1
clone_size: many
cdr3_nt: TGCGCCAGCAGCCCGACTAGCGGGTTTTCCTCCTACAATGAGCAGTTCTTC
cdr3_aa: CASSPTSGFSSYNEQFF

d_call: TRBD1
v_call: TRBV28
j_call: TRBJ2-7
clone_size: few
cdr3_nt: TGTGCCAGCAGTACAGGGGCCTACGATTACGAGCAGTACTTC
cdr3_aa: CASSTGAYDYEQYF

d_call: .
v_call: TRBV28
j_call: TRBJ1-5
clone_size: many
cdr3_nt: TGTGCCAGCAGTTTATTAGGGGAGATTGGTCAGCCCCAGCATTTT
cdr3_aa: CASSLLGEIGQPQHF

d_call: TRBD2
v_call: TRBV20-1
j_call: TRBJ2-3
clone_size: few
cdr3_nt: TGCAGTGCTAGAGATCTACTAGCGGGAGAAACGGATACGCAGTATTTT
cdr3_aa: CSARDLLAGETDTQYF

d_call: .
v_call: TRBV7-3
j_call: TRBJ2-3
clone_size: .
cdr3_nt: TGTGCCAGCAGCTTAGGGATGGAGGGGGCGGCAGATACGCAGTATTTT
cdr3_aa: CASSLGMEGAADTQYF

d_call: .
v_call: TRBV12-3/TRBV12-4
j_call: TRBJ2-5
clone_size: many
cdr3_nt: TGTGCCAGCAGTCCCCAAGGGGGGTGGGAGGGCCTGGAGACCCAGTACTTC
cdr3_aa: CASSPQGGWEGLETQYF

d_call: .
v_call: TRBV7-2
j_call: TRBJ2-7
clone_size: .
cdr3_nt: TGTGCCAGCAGCGGGGCCGGGACCAGCTCCTACGAGCAGTACTTC
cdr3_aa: CASSGAGTSSYEQYF

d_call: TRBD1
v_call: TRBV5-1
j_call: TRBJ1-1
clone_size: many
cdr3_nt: TGCGCCAGCAGCTCCACCGTGACAGGGGTGTTGACTGAAGCTTTCTTT
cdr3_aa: CASSSTVTGVLTEAFF

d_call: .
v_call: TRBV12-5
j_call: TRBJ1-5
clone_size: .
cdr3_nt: TGTGCTAGTGGTTTCGGGGGCGGTCAGCCCCAGCATTTT
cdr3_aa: CASGFGGGQPQHF

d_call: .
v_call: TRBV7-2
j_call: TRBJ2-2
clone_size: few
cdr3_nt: TGTGCCAGCAGCTTACGGGGTTCTCCCGGGGAGCTGTTTTTT
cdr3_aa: CASSLRGSPGELFF

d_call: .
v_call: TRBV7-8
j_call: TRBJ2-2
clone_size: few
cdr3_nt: TGTGCCAGCAGCTCAAAGAGGGTGGCCGGGGAGCTGTTTTTT
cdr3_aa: CASSSKRVAGELFF

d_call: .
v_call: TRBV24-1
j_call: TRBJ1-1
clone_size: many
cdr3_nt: TGTGCCACCAGTGATGGGGTGACTGAAGCTTTCTTT
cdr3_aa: CATSDGVTEAFF

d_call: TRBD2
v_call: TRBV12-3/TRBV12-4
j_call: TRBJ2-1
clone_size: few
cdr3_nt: TGTGCCAGCAGTTTAGCGCTCGCTAGCGGGGTCTACAATGAGCAGTTCTTC
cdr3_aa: CASSLALASGVYNEQFF

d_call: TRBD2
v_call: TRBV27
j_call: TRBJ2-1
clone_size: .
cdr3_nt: TGTGCCAGCAGGACGACTAAGCGGGGATTGTCCTACAATGAGCAGTTCTTC
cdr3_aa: CASRTTKRGLSYNEQFF

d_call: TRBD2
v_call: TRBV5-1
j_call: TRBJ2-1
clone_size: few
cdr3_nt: TGCGCCAGCAGCTTGGCTGGGACTAGCGGTTTAAATGAGCAGTTCTTC
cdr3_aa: CASSLAGTSGLNEQFF

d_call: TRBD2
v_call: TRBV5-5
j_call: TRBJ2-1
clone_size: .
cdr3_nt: TGTGCCAGCAGCTTCGGGACTAGCGGGAGCTTCAATGAGCAGTTCTTC
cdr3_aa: CASSFGTSGSFNEQFF

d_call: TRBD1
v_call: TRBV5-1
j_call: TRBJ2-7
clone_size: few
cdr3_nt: TGCGCCAGCAGCCAGTCGACAGGGTTGGGGCAGTACTTC
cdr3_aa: CASSQSTGLGQYF

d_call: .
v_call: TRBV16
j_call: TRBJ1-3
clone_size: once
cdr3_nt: TGTGCCAGCAGCCAATCGGTACTTTCTGGAAACACCATATATTTT
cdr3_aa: CASSQSVLSGNTIYF

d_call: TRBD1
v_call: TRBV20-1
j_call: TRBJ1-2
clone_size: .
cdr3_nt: TGCAGTGCTAGACCGACGGGACAGGGTTTCACTAACTATGGCTACACCTTC
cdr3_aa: CSARPTGQGFTNYGYTF

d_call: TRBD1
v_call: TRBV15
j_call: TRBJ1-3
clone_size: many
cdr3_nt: TGTGCCACCAGCAGCCCGACAGGGAGCTCTGGAAACACCATATATTTT
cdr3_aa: CATSSPTGSSGNTIYF

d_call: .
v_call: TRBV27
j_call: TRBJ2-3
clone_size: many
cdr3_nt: TGTGCCAGCAGTCTACTAGGGGGAGGTACAGATACGCAGTATTTT
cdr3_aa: CASSLLGGGTDTQYF

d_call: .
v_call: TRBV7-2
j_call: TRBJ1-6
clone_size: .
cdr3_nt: TGTGCCAGCAGCTTAGCGGCAGCCGTTAATTCACCCCTCCACTTT
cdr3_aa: CASSLAAAVNSPLHF

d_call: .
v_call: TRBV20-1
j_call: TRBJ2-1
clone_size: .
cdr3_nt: TGCAGTGCTAGAGAGGTTTGGGATGAGCAGTTCTTC
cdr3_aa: CSAREVWDEQFF

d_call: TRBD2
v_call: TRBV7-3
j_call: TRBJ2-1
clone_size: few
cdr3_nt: TGTGCCAGCAGCTTTGGGACTAGGCCCTACAATGAGCAGTTCTTC
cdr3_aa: CASSFGTRPYNEQFF